The following is a TCR beta chain sequence with its context. V was shortened by 3 bases and J by 0 bases, with 10 bases between the two germline ends. Germline V lookup: CDR1 SGDLS, CDR2 YYNGEE. The CDR3 is made up of 15 amino acids. The data originate from a study of blood T cell repertoires in COVID-19. As for the study in general: Researchers got acute and convalescent COVID-19 samples from the United States, Italy and Spain. T cells, B-cell-depleted T cells, or PBMCs provided the cDNA or gDNA that served as material.

Methods used by the authors: Using reference gene primer amplification, nucleated cell counts were estimated. Some clones are missing from TCRdb's copy, which holds only in-frame ones; the method was immunoSEQ multiplex PCR. Clonal size and the V and J genes are those of that table, whereas D and trimming came from the DNA. This sample has about 80,000 clones, with about 82% found just once. The sequenced sample consisted of peripheral blood. The chain recombines TRBV9 with TRBJ1-3; weak D call: TRBD1 (5 bases). This TCR was recovered from a man older than 75 with active or convalescent COVID-19. The CDR3 bases are TGTGCCAGCAGCGAGGACATTTTCTCTGGAAACACCATATATTTT. This gives the protein CASSEDIFSGNTIYF.